This T cell receptor beta chain emerged from a study of T cell repertoires in cytomegalovirus infection. The wider study: Public TCR beta signatures marked donors with CMV infection and the matching HLA.

The study's findings and limits: HLA-C-restricted CMV-specific TCR beta clonotypes were dominant in the ex vivo response. There were carriers of CMV plus the relevant HLA, and cumulative public TCR beta family frequency identified them.

The germline CDR1 and CDR2 sequences are SEHNR and FQNEAQ (reference sequence). The CDR3 length is 17 residues. With V trimmed by 5 bases and J by 1 base, 8 bases remained unmatched. TCRdb reprocessed the reads via MiXCR and lists one record per CDR3 protein. The sample includes some 500,000 distinct CDR3 sequences, 40% of them seen just once. Concerning this clonotype itself: Its antigen remains unknown.

The chain recombines TRBV7-9 with TRBJ2-5; 12 nucleotides align to TRBD2. The sample here was cultured PBMCs, taken from culture after CMV antigen stimulation. The clonotype originates from a human donor in good health (CMV status not recorded). Some clones in this sample may be carry-over from other donors' samples. The CDR3 spells CASSPGLAGWVQETQYF. In nucleotides, the CDR3 is TGTGCCAGCAGCCCAGGACTAGCGGGATGGGTCCAAGAGACCCAGTACTTC.